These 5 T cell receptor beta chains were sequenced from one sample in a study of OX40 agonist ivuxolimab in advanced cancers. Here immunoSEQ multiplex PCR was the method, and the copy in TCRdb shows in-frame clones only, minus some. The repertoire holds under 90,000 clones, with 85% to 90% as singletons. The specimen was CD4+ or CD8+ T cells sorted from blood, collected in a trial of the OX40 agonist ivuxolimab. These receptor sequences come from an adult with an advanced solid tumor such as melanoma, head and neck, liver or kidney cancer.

CDR3 protein: CASSFSGRAAEQFF. The CDR3 region has the DNA TGTGCCAGCAGTTTTAGTGGGAGGGCCGCTGAGCAGTTCTTC. J is TRBJ2-1 and V is TRBV28; 7 bases match TRBD2. V gave up 3 bases and J gave up 9 bases; unmatched junction bases: 8. Germline CDR1 MDHEN, CDR2 SYDVKM. This CDR3 spans 14 amino acids.

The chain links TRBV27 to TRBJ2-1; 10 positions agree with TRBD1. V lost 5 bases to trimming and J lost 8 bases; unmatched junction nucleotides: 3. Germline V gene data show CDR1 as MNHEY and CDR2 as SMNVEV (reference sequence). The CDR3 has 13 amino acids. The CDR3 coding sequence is TGTGCCAGCAGTCCGACAGGGGGCTATGAGCAGTTCTTC. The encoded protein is CASSPTGGYEQFF.

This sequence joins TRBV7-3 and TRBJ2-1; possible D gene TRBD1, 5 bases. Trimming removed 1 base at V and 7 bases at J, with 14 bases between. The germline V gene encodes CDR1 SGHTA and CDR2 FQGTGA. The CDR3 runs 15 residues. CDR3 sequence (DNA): TGTGCCAGCAGCTTAAATGTCGGAAAGGGGAATGAGCAGTTCTTC. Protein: CASSLNVGKGNEQFF. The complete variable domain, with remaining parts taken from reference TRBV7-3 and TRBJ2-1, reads GAGVSQTPSNKVTEKGKYVELRCDPISGHTALYWYRQSLGQGPEFLIYFQGTGAADDSGLPNDRFFAVRPEGSVSTLKIQRTERGDSAVYLCASSLNVGKGNEQFFGPGTRLTVL.

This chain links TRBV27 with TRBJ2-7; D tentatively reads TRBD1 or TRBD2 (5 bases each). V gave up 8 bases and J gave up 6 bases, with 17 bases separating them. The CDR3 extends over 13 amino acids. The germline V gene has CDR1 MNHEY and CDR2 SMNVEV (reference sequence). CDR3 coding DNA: TGTGCCAGCTCCTCCGGGAAGCAGGGCGAGCAGTACTTC. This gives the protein CASSSGKQGEQYF.

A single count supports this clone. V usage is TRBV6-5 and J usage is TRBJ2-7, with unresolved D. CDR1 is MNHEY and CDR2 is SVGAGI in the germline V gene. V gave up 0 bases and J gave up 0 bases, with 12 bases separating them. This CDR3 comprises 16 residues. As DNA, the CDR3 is TGTGCCAGCAGTTACTCGACCGTGGGAATCTCCTACGAGCAGTACTTC. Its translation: CASSYSTVGISYEQYF.